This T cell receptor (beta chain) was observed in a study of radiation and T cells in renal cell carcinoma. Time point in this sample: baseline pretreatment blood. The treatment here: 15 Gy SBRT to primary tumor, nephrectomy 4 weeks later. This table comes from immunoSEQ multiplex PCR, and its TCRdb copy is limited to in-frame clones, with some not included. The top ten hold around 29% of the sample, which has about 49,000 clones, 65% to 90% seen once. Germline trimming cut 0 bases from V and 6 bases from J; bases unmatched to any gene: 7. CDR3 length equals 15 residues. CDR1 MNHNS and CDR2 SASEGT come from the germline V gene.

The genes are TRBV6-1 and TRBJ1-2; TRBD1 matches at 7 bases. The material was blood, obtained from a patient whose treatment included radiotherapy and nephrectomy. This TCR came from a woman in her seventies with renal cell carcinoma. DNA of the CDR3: TGTGCCAGCAGTGAAGCGAGGGACAGTGGTAATGGCTACACCTTC. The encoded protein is CASSEARDSGNGYTF.